Each of the 21 T cell receptor beta chains below was sequenced from the same sample in a study of blood T cell repertoires in COVID-19. Clones were sequenced by immunoSEQ multiplex PCR, and TCRdb holds only the in-frame ones, with some missing. The sample yields about 120,000 clones, about 92% seen once. Sequencing used peripheral blood. The receptor source for this set is a man aged 45-60 years with active COVID-19.

This chain uses TRBV6-1 with TRBJ2-5; possibly TRBD1 for D (5 bases). CDR3 length: 15 residues. The V end was cut by 2 bases, the J end by 4 bases, with 14 bases between. Germline V gene sequence: CDR1 MNHNS, CDR2 SASEGT. The chain's CDR3 is CASSETQGSRETQYF. CDR3 nucleotides: TGTGCCAGCAGTGAAACTCAGGGATCTCGAGAGACCCAGTACTTC.

This chain uses TRBV2 with TRBJ1-4, with D perhaps matching TRBD1 (6 bases). The CDR3 consists of 14 residues. The germline V gene has CDR1 SNHLY and CDR2 FYNNEI. Trimming took 6 bases from V and 8 from J, leaving 16 bases between them. The CDR3 region is CASRSGGAGEKLFF. In DNA, the CDR3 is TGTGCCAGCAGATCTGGGGGGGCTGGAGAAAAACTGTTTTTT.

V is TRBV9 and J is TRBJ1-6, with D possibly being TRBD1 (6 bases). Trimming pared 3 bases from V and 7 bases from J, leaving 20 bases between. This CDR3 is built from 17 residues. Germline V gene lookup returns CDR1 SGDLS and CDR2 YYNGEE. The CDR3 region has the DNA TGTGCCAGCAGCGGGTGGGGGAGGGGGAGAGTGAATTCACCCCTCCACTTT. It yields the protein CASSGWGRGRVNSPLHF.

The chain recombines TRBV19 with TRBJ1-4, with 7 bases that match TRBD1. The CDR3 runs to 16 residues. Germline V gene sequence: CDR1 LNHDA, CDR2 SQIVND (reference sequence). V trimming: 1 base; J trimming: 2 bases; junction bases outside the gene matches: 4. CDR3 sequence reads: CASSIVRDSTNEKLFF. The CDR3 region has the DNA TGTGCCAGTAGTATAGTCCGGGACAGCACTAATGAAAAACTGTTTTTT.

V and J are TRBV19 and TRBJ1-5; D is undetermined. The V end lost 5 bases, the J end lost 0 bases, and 11 bases lay between the germline ends. CDR1 is LNHDA, CDR2 SQIVND, per germline (reference sequence). The CDR3 is 15 amino acids. In DNA form, the CDR3 reads TGTGCCAGTAGTCCGACGGGGTATAGCAATCAGCCCCAGCATTTT. Translation: CASSPTGYSNQPQHF.

The genes are TRBV3-1 (or the pseudogene TRBV3-2) and TRBJ2-1; a weak D match, TRBD2 (6 bases). Germline V gives CDR1 LGHDT, CDR2 YNNKEL (reference sequence). This CDR3 region has 15 residues. With 0 bases removed from V and 3 bases from J, the gap between germline ends came to 9 bases. DNA of the CDR3: TGTGCCAGCAGCCAAGACGGGGGAAACTACAATGAGCAGTTCTTC. Translated, it gives CASSQDGGNYNEQFF.

V and J are TRBV7-8 and TRBJ2-6; D may be TRBD2 (6 bases). Trimming took off 11 bases at V and 5 bases at J, with 13 bases between the two ends. This CDR3 region has 13 residues. Germline V CDR1 and CDR2: SGHVS, FQNEAQ. CDR3 nucleotide sequence: TGTGCCGGGGGGATGGGCTGGGCCAACGTCCTGACTTTC. This gives the protein CAGGMGWANVLTF.

V is TRBV18 and J is TRBJ1-2; no reliable D call. V lost 3 bases to trimming and J lost 4 bases, with 15 bases between them. CDR3 length: 15 residues. CDR1 KGHSH and CDR2 LQKENI come from the germline V gene. This CDR3 reads CASSPPEGRLYGYTF. The CDR3 DNA sequence: TGTGCCAGCTCACCGCCGGAGGGCCGTCTCTATGGCTACACCTTC.

The rearrangement joins TRBV5-5 to TRBJ2-1; 16 bases line up with TRBD2. Germline V lookup: CDR1 SGHKS, CDR2 YYEKEE (reference sequence). The CDR3 extends over 16 amino acids. After removal of 2 bases from V and 9 bases from J, the junction contained 5 bases not matched to a gene. The CDR3 region is CASSLGTSGRGSEQFF. DNA of the CDR3: TGTGCCAGCAGCTTAGGGACTAGCGGGAGGGGTAGTGAGCAGTTCTTC.

This clone has more than one count but fewer than ten. The genes are TRBV5-1 and TRBJ1-2; 9 nucleotides line up with TRBD1. From germline, CDR1 is SGHRS and CDR2 YFSETQ. The J segment lost 6 bases and the V segment lost 4 bases, leaving 10 bases of the junction unmatched. The CDR3 is 15 amino acids. The CDR3 DNA sequence: TGCGCCAGCAGCCCCGCCCCGGGACAGGGACATGGCTACACCTTC. Its protein product is CASSPAPGQGHGYTF.

The chain combines TRBV29-1 with TRBJ1-5, with 7 bases matching TRBD1. The CDR3 is 15 amino acids. J lost 3 bases, V lost 7 bases, and 12 bases had no gene match. Germline-derived CDR1 and CDR2 are SQVTM and ANQGSEA. Here the CDR3 reads CSATTGTVNNQPQHF. In DNA, the CDR3 is TGCAGCGCTACGACCGGGACAGTAAACAATCAGCCCCAGCATTTT.

The genes are TRBV3-1 (or the pseudogene TRBV3-2) and TRBJ2-3; 11 positions agree with TRBD2. Looked up from germline, CDR1 is LGHDT and CDR2 is YNNKEL (reference sequence). V lost 4 bases and J lost 3; bases outside the gene matches: 6. CDR3 size: 16 residues. The CDR3 region is CASSRTSGSFTDTQYF. CDR3 nucleotide sequence: TGTGCCAGCAGCCGCACTAGCGGGAGTTTTACAGATACGCAGTATTTT.

The chain recombines TRBV12-3 or TRBV12-4 with TRBJ1-1; 8 nucleotides align to TRBD1. V was clipped by 2 bases and J by 13 bases; unmatched bases: 6. There are 12 residues in the CDR3. The CDR3 spells CASSLTGQEGFF. As DNA, the CDR3 is TGTGCCAGCAGTTTAACGGGACAGGAGGGTTTCTTT.

The rearrangement uses TRBV3-1 (or the pseudogene TRBV3-2) and TRBJ2-1; D might be TRBD1 (6 bases). Germline V lookup: CDR1 LGHDT, CDR2 YNNKEL (reference sequence). Trimming left V 0 bases short and J 7 bases short, with 16 bases between. This CDR3 contains 16 residues. The CDR3 DNA is TGTGCCAGCAGCCAAGAGGGTCTGACAGGCGCAAATGAGCAGTTCTTC. Protein product: CASSQEGLTGANEQFF.

The gene calls are TRBV11-2 and TRBJ2-2, with D tentatively TRBD1 (8 bases). The CDR3 sequence is 16 residues long. CDR1 is SGHAT and CDR2 is FQNNGV in the germline V gene. Trimming shortened V by 4 bases and J by 5 bases, and 17 bases separated the two germline ends. The CDR3, as DNA: TGTGCCAGCAGCTCTAGGACAGGGACTACGACCGGGGAGCTGTTTTTT. This sequence encodes CASSSRTGTTTGELFF.

This chain connects TRBV2 to TRBJ2-2; D is ambiguous. The V gene's germline CDR1 is SNHLY and CDR2 FYNNEI. CDR3 length equals 15 residues. Trimming removed 11 bases from V and 0 bases from J, with 16 bases in between. CDR3 amino acids: CASQETSSNTGELFF. The CDR3 DNA is TGTGCCTCCCAAGAGACATCATCGAACACCGGGGAGCTGTTTTTT.

The chain links TRBV9 to TRBJ2-1; possibly TRBD2 for D (6 bases). Looked up from germline, CDR1 is SGDLS and CDR2 is YYNGEE. The ends were cut back, 0 bases at V and 8 bases at J, with 9 bases in the middle. This CDR3 has 13 residues. The CDR3 coding sequence is TGTGCCAGCAGCGTAGGCGGGAATTATGAGCAGTTCTTC. Translation: CASSVGGNYEQFF.

V is TRBV3-1 (or the pseudogene TRBV3-2) and J is TRBJ1-3; D unclear. Germline lookup yields CDR1 LGHDT and CDR2 YNNKEL (reference sequence). CDR3 size: 16 residues. V was trimmed by 0 bases and J by 4 bases, leaving 13 bases between them. The CDR3 region has the DNA TGTGCCAGCAGCCAAGATTTGACGGGGAGGGGAAACACCATATATTTT. Its protein is CASSQDLTGRGNTIYF.

The chain has TRBV7-2 and TRBJ2-7; TRBD2 agrees at 8 bases. The trim removed 1 base at V and 5 bases at J, leaving 13 bases unmatched. CDR1 and CDR2 (germline): SGHTA, FQGNSA. CDR3 length equals 17 residues. In DNA, the CDR3 is TGTGCCAGCAGCTTAGTAGGGACTAGTCTTAACGGGCACGAGCAGTACGTC. Its protein product is CASSLVGTSLNGHEQYV.

This chain uses TRBV28 with TRBJ1-2; D unclear. The CDR3 spans 13 residues. V was cut by 6 bases and J by 3 bases, with 11 bases left in between. Germline CDR1 MDHEN, CDR2 SYDVKM. DNA for the CDR3: TGTGCCAGCAGGGCGGGATATGACTATGGCTACACCTTC. Translation: CASRAGYDYGYTF.

DNA of the CDR3: TGTGCCAGCAGTGGGCTAGCGGGCGTGGGGGAGACCCAGTACTTC. This sequence encodes CASSGLAGVGETQYF. The chain combines TRBV2 with TRBJ2-5; 8 nucleotides line up with TRBD2. CDR3 size: 15 residues. V dropped 4 bases and J dropped 5; count of bases not matched to a gene: 9. The germline CDR1 and CDR2 sequences are SNHLY and FYNNEI.